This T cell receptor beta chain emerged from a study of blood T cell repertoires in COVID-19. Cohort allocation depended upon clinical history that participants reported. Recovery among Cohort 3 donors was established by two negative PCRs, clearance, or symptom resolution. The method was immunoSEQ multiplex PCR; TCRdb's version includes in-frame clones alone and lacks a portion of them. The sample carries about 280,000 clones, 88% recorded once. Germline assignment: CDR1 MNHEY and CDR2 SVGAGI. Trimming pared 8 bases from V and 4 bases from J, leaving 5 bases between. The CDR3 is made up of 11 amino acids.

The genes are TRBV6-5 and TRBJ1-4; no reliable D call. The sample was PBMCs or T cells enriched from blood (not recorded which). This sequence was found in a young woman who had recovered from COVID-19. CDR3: CASRSNEKLFF. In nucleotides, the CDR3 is TGTGCCAGCCGCAGTAATGAAAAACTGTTTTTT.